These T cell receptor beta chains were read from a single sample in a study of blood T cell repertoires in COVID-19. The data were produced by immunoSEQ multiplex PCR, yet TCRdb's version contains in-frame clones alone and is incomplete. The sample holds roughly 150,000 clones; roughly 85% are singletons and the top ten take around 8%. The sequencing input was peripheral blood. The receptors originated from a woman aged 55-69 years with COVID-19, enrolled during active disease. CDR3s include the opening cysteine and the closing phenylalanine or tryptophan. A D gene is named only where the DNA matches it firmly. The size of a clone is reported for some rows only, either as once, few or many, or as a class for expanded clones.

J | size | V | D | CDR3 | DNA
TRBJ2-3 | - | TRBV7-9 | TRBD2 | CASSVRDYIDTQYF | TGTGCCAGCAGCGTCCGGGACTACATAGATACGCAGTATTTT
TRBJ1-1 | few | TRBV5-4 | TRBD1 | CASSPRTGTNTEAFF | TGTGCCAGCAGCCCGAGGACAGGGACTAACACTGAAGCTTTCTTT
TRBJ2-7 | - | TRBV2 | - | CASRPRSYEQYF | TGTGCCAGCAGGCCACGGTCCTACGAGCAGTACTTC
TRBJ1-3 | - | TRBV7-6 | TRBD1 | CASSLRTGSPSGNTIYF | TGTGCCAGCAGCTTACGGACAGGCTCCCCCTCTGGAAACACCATATATTTT
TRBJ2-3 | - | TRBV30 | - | CAWTHGRAGLTDTQYF | TGTGCCTGGACCCATGGGCGGGCAGGCCTCACAGATACGCAGTATTTT
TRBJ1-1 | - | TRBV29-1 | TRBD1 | CSAGGTGKAFF | TGCAGCGCTGGGGGGACAGGGAAGGCTTTCTTT
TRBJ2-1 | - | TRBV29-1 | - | CSVKVARGYNEQFF | TGCAGCGTAAAAGTGGCTAGAGGGTACAATGAGCAGTTCTTC
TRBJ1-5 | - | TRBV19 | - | CASSMRNQPQHF | TGTGCCAGTAGTATGAGGAATCAGCCCCAGCATTTT
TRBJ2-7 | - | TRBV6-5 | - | CASSARLEGYEQYF | TGTGCCAGCAGCGCTAGACTAGAAGGCTACGAGCAGTACTTC
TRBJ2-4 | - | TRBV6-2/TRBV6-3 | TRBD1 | CASSGQGSMAKNIQYF | TGTGCCAGCAGCGGACAGGGTTCGATGGCCAAAAACATTCAGTACTTC
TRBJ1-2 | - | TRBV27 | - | CASWDGGLMYGYTF | TGTGCCAGCTGGGATGGAGGGTTAATGTATGGCTACACCTTC
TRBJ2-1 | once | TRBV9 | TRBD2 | CASSVASLAVPNEQFF | TGTGCCAGCAGCGTAGCGTCCCTAGCGGTTCCTAATGAGCAGTTCTTC
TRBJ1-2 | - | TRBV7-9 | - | CASSLDNGGYTF | TGTGCCAGCAGCCTCGACAACGGAGGCTACACCTTC
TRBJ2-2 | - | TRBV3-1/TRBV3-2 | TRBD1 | CASSARQGRRGGELFF | TGTGCCAGCAGCGCGAGACAGGGTCGAAGGGGCGGGGAGCTGTTTTTT
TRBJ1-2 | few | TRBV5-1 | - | CASSLGAIEGYTF | TGCGCCAGCAGCTTGGGGGCAATTGAAGGCTACACCTTC
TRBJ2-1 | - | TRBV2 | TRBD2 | CASTRETGHEQFF | TGTGCCAGCACGCGGGAGACTGGCCATGAGCAGTTCTTC
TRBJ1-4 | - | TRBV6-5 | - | CASSYGSGSTNEKLFF | TGTGCCAGCAGTTACGGGTCGGGGTCAACTAATGAAAAACTGTTTTTT
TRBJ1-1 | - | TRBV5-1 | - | CASSPSFGNTEAFF | TGCGCCAGCAGCCCATCGTTCGGTAACACTGAAGCTTTCTTT
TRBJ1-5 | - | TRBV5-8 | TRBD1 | CASSKGDRGYDQPQHF | TGTGCCAGCAGCAAAGGGGACAGGGGTTACGATCAGCCCCAGCATTTT
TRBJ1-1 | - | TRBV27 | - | CASSFLDRNTEAFF | TGTGCCAGCAGTTTTTTGGACAGGAACACTGAAGCTTTCTTT
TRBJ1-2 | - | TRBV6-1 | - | CASSEEWAGQGYTF | TGTGCCAGCAGTGAAGAATGGGCAGGGCAAGGCTACACCTTC
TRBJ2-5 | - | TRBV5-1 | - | CASSTGTQETQYF | TGCGCCAGCAGCACAGGGACCCAAGAGACCCAGTACTTC
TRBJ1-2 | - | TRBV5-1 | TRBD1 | CASSLASDRAYGYTF | TGCGCCAGCAGCTTGGCCTCGGACAGGGCCTATGGCTACACCTTC
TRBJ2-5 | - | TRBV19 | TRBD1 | CASSVSGRGREETQYF | TGTGCCAGTAGTGTAAGCGGTAGGGGGCGCGAAGAGACCCAGTACTTC
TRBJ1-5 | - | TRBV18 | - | CASSESNQPQHF | TGTGCCAGCTCTGAGAGCAATCAGCCCCAGCATTTT
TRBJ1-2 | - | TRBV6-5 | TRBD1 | CASNSDRDYGYTF | TGTGCCAGCAACTCGGACAGGGACTATGGCTACACCTTC
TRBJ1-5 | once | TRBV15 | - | CATSMPGEGNQPQHF | TGTGCCACCAGCATGCCGGGGGAAGGCAATCAGCCCCAGCATTTT
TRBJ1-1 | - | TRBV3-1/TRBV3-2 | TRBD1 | CASSHYPYVGQGTEAFF | TGTGCCAGCAGCCACTACCCATATGTCGGACAGGGCACTGAAGCTTTCTTT
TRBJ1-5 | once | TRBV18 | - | CASSPPGAGNQPQHF | TGTGCCAGCTCACCACCGGGGGCTGGCAATCAGCCCCAGCATTTT
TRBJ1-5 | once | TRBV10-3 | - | CAISVRGGSEPQHF | TGTGCCATCAGTGTAAGGGGGGGCTCGGAGCCCCAGCATTTT
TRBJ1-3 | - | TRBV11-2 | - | CASSLSTGGNTIYF | TGTGCCAGCAGCTTATCGACAGGTGGGAACACCATATATTTT
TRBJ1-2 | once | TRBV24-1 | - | CATSAVPNYGYTF | TGTGCCACCAGTGCGGTACCTAACTATGGCTACACCTTC
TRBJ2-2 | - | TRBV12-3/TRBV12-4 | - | CASSLTGTGELFF | TGTGCCAGCAGTCTGACAGGCACCGGGGAGCTGTTTTTT
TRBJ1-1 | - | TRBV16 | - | CASSEARANTEAFF | TGTGCCAGCAGTGAGGCGCGAGCGAACACTGAAGCTTTCTTT
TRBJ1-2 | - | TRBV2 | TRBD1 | CASSRDSSTYGYTF | TGTGCCAGCAGCCGGGACAGCAGCACCTATGGCTACACCTTC